This T cell receptor (beta chain) was sequenced for a study of T-cell memory formation after mild COVID-19. Study results and caveats: Among contracting clones, CD4+ were mainly CM/EM and CD8+ enriched in EMRA.

From the 5' RACE reads, TCRdb called clonotypes with MiXCR, one entry per CDR3 protein. The data show some 64,000 distinct CDR3 sequences, 9.3% seen once. Germline CDR1 is SGHRS and CDR2 is YFSETQ. The CDR3 runs to 14 residues. V dropped 5 bases and J dropped 7; count of bases not matched to a gene: 5. Worth noting for this clonotype: Its cognate antigen is unknown.

The clonotype comes from a man younger than 30 who had mild COVID-19 (a few samples of this study predate the infection). Cell type and time point are not known. The V gene is TRBV5-1, the J gene TRBJ1-4; 10 bases map to TRBD1. The sequenced sample consisted of PBMCs or a T cell subset sorted from them (not recorded which). DNA of the CDR3: TGCGCCAGCAGTTCCGGGACAGGGGCTGAAAAACTGTTTTTT. This sequence encodes CASSSGTGAEKLFF.